Following are 9 T cell receptor beta chains from one sample sequenced in a study of beta chain features in type 1 diabetes. Broader study findings: Among all four CD4+ subsets, Type 1 diabetes patients had TCRB CDR3s that were moderately but significantly shorter.

Their specific antigens are unknown. cDNA synthesis used the whole RNA isolate, giving expressed TCRB sequences. Some clones are missing from TCRdb's copy, which holds only in-frame ones; the method was immunoSEQ multiplex PCR. The profile covers about 700,000 clones, with roughly an eighth appearing a single time and approximately 0.022% taken by the ten largest. The sample consisted of naive CD4+ T cells from blood. These receptors all come from a man between 18 and 29 years old with type 1 diabetes.

The V call is TRBV5-1, the J call TRBJ2-3; D is tentatively TRBD1 or TRBD2 (5 bases each). The CDR3 spans 15 residues. The germline V and J ends were trimmed by 0 bases and 0 bases, with 8 bases remaining between them. Germline V gene data show CDR1 as SGHRS and CDR2 as YFSETQ. CDR3 sequence: CASSLGRDSTDTQYF. CDR3 in DNA: TGCGCCAGCAGCTTGGGTAGGGACAGCACAGATACGCAGTATTTT.

This clone was observed a few times. The chain couples TRBV9 to TRBJ2-7, with TRBD1 identical over 8 bases. There are 16 residues in the CDR3. The V gene's germline CDR1 is SGDLS and CDR2 YYNGEE. The V and J ends lost 4 bases and 3 bases, in that order; junction bases with no gene match: 12. CDR3 coding DNA: TGTGCCAGCAGCCCGCGGGGACAGGCGATGGTCTACGAGCAGTACTTC. This gives the protein CASSPRGQAMVYEQYF.

This clone has a handful of counts. The rearrangement links TRBV19 to TRBJ2-5; D call uncertain. The CDR3 is 12 residues long. Germline lookup yields CDR1 LNHDA and CDR2 SQIVND (reference sequence). V was cut by 5 bases and J by 4 bases, with 8 bases left in between. The CDR3 nucleotides are TGTGCCAGTAGTCCCGAGCGAGAGACCCAGTACTTC. Amino acid sequence: CASSPERETQYF. Full variable domain (missing parts from reference TRBV19 and TRBJ2-5): DGGITQSPKYLFRKEGQNVTLSCEQNLNHDAMYWYRQDPGQGLRLIYYSQIVNDFQKGDIAEGYSVSREKKESFPLTVTSAQKNPTAFYLCASSPERETQYFGPGTRLLVL.

This clone has more than one count but fewer than ten. This rearrangement joins TRBV5-4 to TRBJ2-3; no definite D call. Germline values: CDR1 SGHNT, CDR2 YYREEE (reference sequence). The CDR3 is made up of 13 amino acids. V was cut by 0 bases and J by 4 bases, with 6 bases left in between. CDR3 residues: CASSLARADTQYF. As DNA, the CDR3 is TGTGCCAGCAGCTTGGCTCGGGCAGATACGCAGTATTTT. Full variable domain (remainder filled in from reference TRBV5-4 and TRBJ2-3): ETGVTQSPTHLIKTRGQQVTLRCSSQSGHNTVSWYQQALGQGPQFIFQYYREEENGRGNFPPRFSGLQFPNYSSELNVNALELDDSALYLCASSLARADTQYFGPGTRLTVL.

This clone has just a few counts. As DNA, the CDR3 is TGTGCCAGTTACCCCGGACAGGGGAGGACTGAAGCTTTCTTT. It encodes CASYPGQGRTEAFF. The chain recombines TRBV28 with TRBJ1-1; 9 bases match TRBD1. The germline V gene has CDR1 MDHEN and CDR2 SYDVKM. Losses at the gene ends were 9 bases for V and 5 bases for J; bases not matched to a gene: 10. CDR3 length equals 14 residues.

This clone showed up just a few times. The chain carries TRBV6-5 and TRBJ1-5, with 9 positions matching TRBD1. V shed 5 bases and J 2 bases; nucleotides not matched to a gene: 1. This CDR3 is built from 14 residues. In germline, CDR1 is MNHEY, CDR2 SVGAGI. The CDR3 loop reads CASSRTGGNQPQHF. As DNA, the CDR3 is TGTGCCAGCAGTCGGACAGGGGGCAATCAGCCCCAGCATTTT.

V gene TRBV5-4 combines with J gene TRBJ2-1; no reliable D call. Germline V gene lookup returns CDR1 SGHNT and CDR2 YYREEE (reference sequence). This CDR3 region has 14 residues. V was cut by 0 bases and J by 6 bases, with 10 bases left in between. In DNA, the CDR3 is TGTGCCAGCAGCTTGGTGGCGACCCCCAATGAGCAGTTCTTC. Translated: CASSLVATPNEQFF.

V and J are TRBV29-1 and TRBJ1-5; D remains ambiguous. Germline CDR1 and CDR2: SQVTM and ANQGSEA. The CDR3 covers 13 residues. The V end was cut by 4 bases, the J end by 4 bases, with 11 bases between. DNA of the CDR3: TGCAGCGTTGTCTTCAGTCCGAATCAGCCCCAGCATTTT. This encodes CSVVFSPNQPQHF.

The genes are TRBV30 and TRBJ1-1; tentatively, D is TRBD1 (6 bases). Trimming pared 4 bases from V and 3 bases from J, leaving 15 bases between. Germline values: CDR1 GTSNPN, CDR2 SVGIG (reference sequence). The CDR3 totals 14 residues. For the CDR3, the DNA is TGTGCCTGGACCTCGGCAGGGGTGGACACTGAAGCTTTCTTT. It is translated as CAWTSAGVDTEAFF.